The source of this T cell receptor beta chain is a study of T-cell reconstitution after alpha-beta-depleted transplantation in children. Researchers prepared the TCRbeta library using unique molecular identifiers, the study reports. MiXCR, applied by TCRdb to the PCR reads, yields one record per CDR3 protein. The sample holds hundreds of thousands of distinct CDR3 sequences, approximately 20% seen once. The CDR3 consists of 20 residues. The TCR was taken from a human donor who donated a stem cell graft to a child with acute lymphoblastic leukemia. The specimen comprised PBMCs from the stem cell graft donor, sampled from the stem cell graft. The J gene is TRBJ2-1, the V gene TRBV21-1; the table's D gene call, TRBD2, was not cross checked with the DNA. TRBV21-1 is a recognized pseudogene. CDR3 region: CASSKGARLAGLSSYNEQFF. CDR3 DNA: TGTGCCAGCAGCAAAGGGGCGAGACTAGCGGGCCTAAGCTCCTACAATGAGCAGTTCTTC.